A selection of T cell receptor beta chains follows, all from one sample in a study of cytomegalovirus exposure and HLA in healthy donors. Using immunoSEQ multiplex PCR, the repertoire was profiled, and TCRdb retains in-frame clones only, with some absent. The data hold 95,000 to 110,000 clones, with 77% observed a single time. Sequenced input: PBMCs. Receptor source: a male donor in good health and CMV-seronegative. Both conserved end residues are part of each CDR3. The D gene is left open where the match is weak. Size values are once, few and many counts, or a class for expanded clones, and some rows have none.

cdr3_length j_call v_call clone_size d_call cdr3_aa cdr3_nt
19 TRBJ2-7 TRBV1 NA NA CTSSQRTPSISGSSYEQYF TGCACCAGCAGCCAACGCACCCCTTCTATTAGCGGCAGTTCCTACGAGCAGTACTTC
14 TRBJ2-7 TRBV13 NA NA CASSIGQKPYEQYF TGTGCCAGCAGCATCGGACAGAAGCCCTACGAGCAGTACTTC
15 TRBJ2-5 TRBV2 few TRBD1 CASSDETGILETQYF TGTGCCAGCAGTGATGAGACAGGGATTCTGGAGACCCAGTACTTC
18 TRBJ2-6 TRBV22-1 NA NA CPGSGDFLMNSGANVLTF TGTCCTGGGAGCGGAGACTTCCTGATGAACTCTGGGGCCAACGTCCTGACTTTC
14 TRBJ2-7 TRBV19 medium-sized TRBD2 CASSIREGLYEQYF TGTGCCAGTAGTATACGGGAGGGCCTGTACGAGCAGTACTTC
18 TRBJ1-3 TRBV27 NA TRBD1 CASSSLTGDVYSGNTIYF TGTGCCAGCAGTTCACTGACAGGGGACGTATACTCTGGAAACACCATATATTTT
14 TRBJ1-4 TRBV5-1 NA NA CASSLEGGVEKLFF TGCGCCAGCAGCTTGGAGGGGGGGGTTGAAAAACTGTTTTTT
15 TRBJ1-2 TRBV10-3 once NA CAISESGSGGYGYTF TGTGCCATCAGTGAGTCGGGGTCAGGAGGCTATGGCTACACCTTC
16 TRBJ2-1 TRBV2 NA TRBD2 CASSERTSGPYNEQFF TGTGCCAGCAGTGAAAGGACTAGCGGGCCCTACAATGAGCAGTTCTTC
14 TRBJ1-1 TRBV6-6 once NA CASGGSAQNTEAFF TGTGCCAGCGGGGGGAGCGCGCAGAACACTGAAGCTTTCTTT
15 TRBJ2-7 TRBV27 NA NA CASSFRGVKVYEQYF TGTGCCAGCAGTTTTCGCGGGGTTAAGGTCTACGAGCAGTACTTC
14 TRBJ2-1 TRBV7-8 NA TRBD1 CASTLDRGGNEQFF TGTGCCAGCACCCTTGACAGGGGTGGCAATGAGCAGTTCTTC
17 TRBJ2-7 TRBV13 few TRBD1 CASSLSGSGQGAKRQYF TGTGCCAGCAGCTTAAGCGGCTCAGGACAGGGGGCGAAAAGGCAGTACTTC
15 TRBJ2-1 TRBV27 NA TRBD2 CASSLLGGIVHEQFF TGTGCCAGCAGTTTATTGGGGGGGATAGTCCATGAGCAGTTCTTC
14 TRBJ1-4 TRBV2 NA NA CASIREPTNEKLFF TGTGCCAGCATACGGGAACCTACTAATGAAAAACTGTTTTTT